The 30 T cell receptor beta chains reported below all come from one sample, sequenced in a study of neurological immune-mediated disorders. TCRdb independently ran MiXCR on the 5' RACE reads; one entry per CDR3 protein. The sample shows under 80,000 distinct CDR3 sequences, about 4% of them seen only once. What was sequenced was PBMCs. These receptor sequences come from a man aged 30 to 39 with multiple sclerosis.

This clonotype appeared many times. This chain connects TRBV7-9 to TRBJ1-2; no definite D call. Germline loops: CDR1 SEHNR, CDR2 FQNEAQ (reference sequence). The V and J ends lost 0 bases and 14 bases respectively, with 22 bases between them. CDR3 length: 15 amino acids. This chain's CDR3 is CASSLAVRGPQSLTF. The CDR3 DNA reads TGTGCCAGCAGCTTAGCGGTTCGAGGACCCCAGTCGTTGACCTTC.

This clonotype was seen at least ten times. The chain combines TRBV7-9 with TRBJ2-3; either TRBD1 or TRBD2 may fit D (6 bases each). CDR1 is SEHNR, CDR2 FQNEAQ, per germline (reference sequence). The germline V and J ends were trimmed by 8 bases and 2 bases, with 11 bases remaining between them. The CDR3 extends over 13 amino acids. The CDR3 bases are TGTGCCAGCGGGGGGCCCCTCACAGATACGCAGTATTTT. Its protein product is CASGGPLTDTQYF.

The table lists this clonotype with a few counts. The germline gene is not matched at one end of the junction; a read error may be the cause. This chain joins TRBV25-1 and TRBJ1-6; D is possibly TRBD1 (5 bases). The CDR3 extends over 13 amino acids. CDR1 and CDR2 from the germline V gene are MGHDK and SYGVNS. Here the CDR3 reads CASSEFGGSPLNF. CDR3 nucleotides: TGTGCCAGCAGTGAATTCGGGGGTTCACCCCTCAACTTT.

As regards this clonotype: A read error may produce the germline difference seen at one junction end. This CDR3 is CASSSTPGPNDSPLNF. CDR3 bases: TGCGCCAGCAGCTCTACTCCAGGGCCCAACGATTCACCCCTCAACTTT. The V call is TRBV5-1, the J call TRBJ1-6; weak D call: TRBD1 (5 bases). The CDR3 has 16 amino acids. Per germline, CDR1 SGHRS and CDR2 YFSETQ.

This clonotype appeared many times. The CDR3 DNA reads TGTGCCAGCAGCTTAGGGGGACTCGCGGGGGGTAGAGAGACCCAGTACTTC. Protein sequence: CASSLGGLAGGRETQYF. The chain links TRBV7-8 to TRBJ2-5, with TRBD2 matching over 8 bases. The CDR3 is 17 amino acids. Germline values: CDR1 SGHVS, CDR2 FQNEAQ. Trimming removed 1 base from V and 4 bases from J; junction bases left unmatched: 11.

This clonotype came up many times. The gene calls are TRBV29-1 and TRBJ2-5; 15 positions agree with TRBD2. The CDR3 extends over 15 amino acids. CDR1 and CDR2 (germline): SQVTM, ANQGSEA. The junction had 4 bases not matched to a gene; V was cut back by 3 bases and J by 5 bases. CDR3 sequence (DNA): TGCAGCGTTGAGGGGACTAGCGGGGGGCAGGAGACCCAGTACTTC. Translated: CSVEGTSGGQETQYF.

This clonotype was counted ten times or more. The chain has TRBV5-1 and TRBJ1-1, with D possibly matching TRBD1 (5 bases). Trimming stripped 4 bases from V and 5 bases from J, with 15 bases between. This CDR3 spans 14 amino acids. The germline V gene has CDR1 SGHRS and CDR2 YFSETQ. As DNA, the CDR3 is TGCGCCAGCAGCCCCGGGGCTGCGGGGACTGAAGCTTTCTTT. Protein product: CASSPGAAGTEAFF.

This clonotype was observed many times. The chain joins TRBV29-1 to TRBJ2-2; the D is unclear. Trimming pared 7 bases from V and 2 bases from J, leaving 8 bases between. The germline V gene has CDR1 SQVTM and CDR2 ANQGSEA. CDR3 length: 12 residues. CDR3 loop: CSATDNTGELFF. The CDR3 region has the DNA TGCAGCGCTACGGACAACACCGGGGAGCTGTTTTTT.

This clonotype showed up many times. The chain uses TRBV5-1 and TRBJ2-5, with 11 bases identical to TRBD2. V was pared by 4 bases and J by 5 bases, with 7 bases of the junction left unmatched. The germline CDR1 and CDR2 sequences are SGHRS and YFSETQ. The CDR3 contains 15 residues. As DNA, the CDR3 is TGCGCCAGCAGCGCGTCTGCTAGCGGGGGGGAGACCCAGTACTTC. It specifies CASSASASGGETQYF.

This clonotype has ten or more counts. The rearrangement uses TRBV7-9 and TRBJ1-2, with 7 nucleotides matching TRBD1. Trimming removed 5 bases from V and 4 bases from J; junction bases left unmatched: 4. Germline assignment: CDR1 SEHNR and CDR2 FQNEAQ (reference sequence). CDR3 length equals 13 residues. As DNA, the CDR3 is TGTGCCAGCAGCCTGGACAGGCTCTATGGCTACACCTTC. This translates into CASSLDRLYGYTF.

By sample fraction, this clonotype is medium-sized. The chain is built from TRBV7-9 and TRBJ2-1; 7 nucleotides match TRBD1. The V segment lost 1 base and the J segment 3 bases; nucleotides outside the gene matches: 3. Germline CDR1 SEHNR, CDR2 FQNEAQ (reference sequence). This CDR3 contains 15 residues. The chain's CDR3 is CASSLEQGRYNEQFF. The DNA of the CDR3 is TGTGCCAGCAGCTTAGAACAGGGGCGCTACAATGAGCAGTTCTTC.

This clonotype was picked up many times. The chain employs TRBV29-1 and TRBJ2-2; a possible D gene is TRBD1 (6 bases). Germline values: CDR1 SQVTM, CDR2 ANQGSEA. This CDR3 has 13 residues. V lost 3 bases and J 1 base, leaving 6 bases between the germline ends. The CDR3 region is CSVDRGNTGELFF. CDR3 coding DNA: TGCAGCGTTGACAGGGGGAACACCGGGGAGCTGTTTTTT.

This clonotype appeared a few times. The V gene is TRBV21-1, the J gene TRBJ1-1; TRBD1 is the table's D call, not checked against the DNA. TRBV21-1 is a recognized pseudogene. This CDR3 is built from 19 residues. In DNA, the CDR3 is TGTGCCAGCAGCAAAGCCCGGGACAGGGTCGTTGTCGTGCGACCTGAAGCTTTCTTT. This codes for CASSKARDRVVVVRPEAFF.

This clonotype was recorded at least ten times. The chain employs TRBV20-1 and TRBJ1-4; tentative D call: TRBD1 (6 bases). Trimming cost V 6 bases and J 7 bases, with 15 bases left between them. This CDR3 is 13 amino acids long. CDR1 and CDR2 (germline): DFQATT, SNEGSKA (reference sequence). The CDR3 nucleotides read TGCAGTGCAAACTTTGGACAGTCTGAAAAACTGTTTTTT. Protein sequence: CSANFGQSEKLFF.

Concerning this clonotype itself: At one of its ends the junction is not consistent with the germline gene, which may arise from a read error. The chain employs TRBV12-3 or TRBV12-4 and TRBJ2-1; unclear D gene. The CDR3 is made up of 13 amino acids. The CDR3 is CASILGNDGTPLF. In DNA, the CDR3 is TGTGCCAGCATCTTGGGAAATGACGGCACCCCCCTCTTC.

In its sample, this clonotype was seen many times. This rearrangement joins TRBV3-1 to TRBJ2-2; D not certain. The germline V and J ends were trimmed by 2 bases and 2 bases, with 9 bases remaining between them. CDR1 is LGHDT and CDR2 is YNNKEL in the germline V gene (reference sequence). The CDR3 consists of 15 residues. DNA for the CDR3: TGTGCCAGCAGCCAATTTAGGGCCAACACCGGGGAGCTGTTTTTT. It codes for CASSQFRANTGELFF.

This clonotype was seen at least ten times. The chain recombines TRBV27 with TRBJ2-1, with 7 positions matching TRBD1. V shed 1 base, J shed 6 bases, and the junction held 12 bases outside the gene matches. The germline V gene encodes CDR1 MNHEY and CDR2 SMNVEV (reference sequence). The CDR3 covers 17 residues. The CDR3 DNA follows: TGTGCCAGCAGTTTATTGTCGTCGAGGGGGCCCACCAATGAGCAGTTCTTC. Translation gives CASSLLSSRGPTNEQFF.

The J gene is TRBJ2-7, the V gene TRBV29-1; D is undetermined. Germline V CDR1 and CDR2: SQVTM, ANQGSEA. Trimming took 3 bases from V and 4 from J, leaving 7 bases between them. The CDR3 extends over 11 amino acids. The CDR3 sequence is CSVDLGYEQYF. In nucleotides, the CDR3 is TGCAGCGTTGATCTGGGATACGAGCAGTACTTC.

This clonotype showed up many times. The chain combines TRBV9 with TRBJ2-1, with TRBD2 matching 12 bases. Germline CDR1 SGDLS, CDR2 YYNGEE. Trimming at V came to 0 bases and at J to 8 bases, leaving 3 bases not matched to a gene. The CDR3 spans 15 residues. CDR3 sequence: CASSVASSGGDEQFF. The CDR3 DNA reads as TGTGCCAGCAGCGTAGCGTCTAGCGGGGGGGATGAGCAGTTCTTC.

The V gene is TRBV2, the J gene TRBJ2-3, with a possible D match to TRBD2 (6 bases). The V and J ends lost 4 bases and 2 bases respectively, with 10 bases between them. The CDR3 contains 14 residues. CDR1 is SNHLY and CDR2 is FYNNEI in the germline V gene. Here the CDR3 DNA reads TGTGCCAGCAGTGGGGACTTATACACAGATACGCAGTATTTT. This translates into CASSGDLYTDTQYF. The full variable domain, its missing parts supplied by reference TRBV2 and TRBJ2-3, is EPEVTQTPSHQVTQMGQEVILRCVPISNHLYFYWYRQILGQKVEFLVSFYNNEISEKSEIFDDQFSVERPDGSNFTLKIRSTKLEDSAMYFCASSGDLYTDTQYFGPGTRLTVL.

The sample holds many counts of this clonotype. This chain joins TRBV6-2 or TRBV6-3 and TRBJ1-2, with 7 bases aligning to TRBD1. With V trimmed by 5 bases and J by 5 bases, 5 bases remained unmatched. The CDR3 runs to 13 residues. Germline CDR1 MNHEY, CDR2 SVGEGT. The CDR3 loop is CASSRQGMYGYTF. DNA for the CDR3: TGTGCCAGCAGTCGACAGGGAATGTATGGCTACACCTTC.

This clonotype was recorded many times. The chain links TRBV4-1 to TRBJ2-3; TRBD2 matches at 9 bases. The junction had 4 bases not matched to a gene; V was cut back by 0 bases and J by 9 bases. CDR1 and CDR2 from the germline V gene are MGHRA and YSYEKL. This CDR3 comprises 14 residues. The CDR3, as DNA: TGCGCCAGCAGCCAAGATGTAGCGGGGGCCACGCAGTATTTT. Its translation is CASSQDVAGATQYF.

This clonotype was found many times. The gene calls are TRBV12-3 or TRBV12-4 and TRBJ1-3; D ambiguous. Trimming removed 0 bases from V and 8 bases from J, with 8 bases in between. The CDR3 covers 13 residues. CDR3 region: CASSLALRDTIYF. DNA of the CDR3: TGTGCCAGCAGTTTAGCCCTAAGGGACACCATATATTTT.

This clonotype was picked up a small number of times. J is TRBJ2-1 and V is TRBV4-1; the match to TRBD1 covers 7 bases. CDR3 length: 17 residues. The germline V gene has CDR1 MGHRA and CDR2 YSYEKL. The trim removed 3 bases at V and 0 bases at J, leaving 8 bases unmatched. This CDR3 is CASSHPKTGSSYNEQFF. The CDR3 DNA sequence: TGCGCCAGCAGCCACCCAAAGACAGGGTCCTCCTACAATGAGCAGTTCTTC.

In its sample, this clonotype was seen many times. The CDR3, as DNA: TGTGCCAGCTCACCATACAGGGGGTTAGGATTTACTGAAGCTTTCTTT. Residues: CASSPYRGLGFTEAFF. The V and J genes are TRBV18 and TRBJ1-1; 8 bases fit TRBD1. CDR1 and CDR2 from the germline V gene are KGHSH and LQKENI. The CDR3 length is 16 residues. The J segment lost 5 bases and the V segment lost 2 bases, leaving 10 bases of the junction unmatched. Full variable domain (remainder filled in from reference TRBV18 and TRBJ1-1): NAGVMQNPRHLVRRRGQEARLRCSPMKGHSHVYWYRQLPEEGLKFMVYLQKENIIDESGMPKERFSAEFPKEGPSILRIQQVVRGDSAAYFCASSPYRGLGFTEAFFGQGTRLTVV.

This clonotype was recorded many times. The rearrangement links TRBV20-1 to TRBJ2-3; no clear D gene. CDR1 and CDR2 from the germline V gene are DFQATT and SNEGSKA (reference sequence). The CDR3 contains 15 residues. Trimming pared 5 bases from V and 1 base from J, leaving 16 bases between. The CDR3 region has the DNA TGCAGTGCTGGCCAAGTTGGGGTTGGCACAGATACGCAGTATTTT. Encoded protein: CSAGQVGVGTDTQYF.

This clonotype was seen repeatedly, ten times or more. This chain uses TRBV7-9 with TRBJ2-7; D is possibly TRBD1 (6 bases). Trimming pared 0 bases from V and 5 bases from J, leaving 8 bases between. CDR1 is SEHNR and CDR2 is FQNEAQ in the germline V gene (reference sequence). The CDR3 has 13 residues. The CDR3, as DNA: TGTGCCAGCAGCTTAGCCAGGGGCGACGAGCAGTACTTC. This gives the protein CASSLARGDEQYF.

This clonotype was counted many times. CDR3 loop: CASSLVGPRGETQYF. DNA for the CDR3: TGCGCCAGCAGCTTGGTAGGACCCCGGGGAGAGACCCAGTACTTC. The V and J genes are TRBV5-1 and TRBJ2-5; D possibly corresponds to TRBD2 (5 bases). V lost 0 bases, J lost 4 bases, and 13 bases lay in between. The CDR3 extends over 15 amino acids. CDR1 is SGHRS and CDR2 is YFSETQ in the germline V gene.

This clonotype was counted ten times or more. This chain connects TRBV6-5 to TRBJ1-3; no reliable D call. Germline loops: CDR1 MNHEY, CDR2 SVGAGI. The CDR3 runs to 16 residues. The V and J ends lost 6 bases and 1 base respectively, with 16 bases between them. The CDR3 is CASRRRYTDSGNTIYF. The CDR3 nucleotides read TGTGCCAGCAGGAGACGATATACAGATTCTGGAAACACCATATATTTT.

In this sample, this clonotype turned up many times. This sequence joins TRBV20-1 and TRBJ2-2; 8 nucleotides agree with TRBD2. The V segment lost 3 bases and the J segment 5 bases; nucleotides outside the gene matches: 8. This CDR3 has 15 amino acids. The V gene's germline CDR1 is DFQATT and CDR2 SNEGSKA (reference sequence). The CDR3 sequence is CSAREAGVDTGELFF. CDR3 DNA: TGCAGTGCTAGGGAAGCGGGGGTGGATACCGGGGAGCTGTTTTTT.